Listed below are T cell receptor beta chains from one sample, sequenced in a study of CD8 T cells in ankylosing spondylitis. MiXCR, run by TCRdb on the 5' RACE reads, gives a single entry per CDR3 protein. The repertoire holds some 340,000 distinct CDR3 sequences, with roughly 15% as singletons. The sequencing input was blood, either unsorted or a sorted T cell fraction (not recorded which). These TCRs come from a male donor with ankylosing spondylitis or in good health (not recorded which). Both conserved end residues are part of each CDR3. The D gene is left open where the match is weak. For some rows the clone size is stated as once, few or many, or as a class when expanded; others skip it.

clone_size,j_call,v_call,d_call,cdr3_aa,cdr3_nt
many,TRBJ1-2,TRBV4-2,TRBD1,CASSQDAGQPYGYTF,TGTGCCAGCAGCCAAGATGCGGGACAGCCTTATGGCTACACCTTC
many,TRBJ1-4,TRBV5-1,.,CASSGRTDNEKLFF,TGCGCCAGCAGCGGACGGACGGATAATGAAAAACTGTTTTTT
many,TRBJ2-7,TRBV5-1,TRBD2,CASSLTSGSYEQYF,TGTGCCAGCTCACTTACTAGCGGGAGTTACGAGCAGTACTTC
.,TRBJ2-7,TRBV9,.,CASSVRRNSNEQYF,TGTGCCAGCAGCGTAAGAAGGAATTCTAACGAGCAGTACTTC
few,TRBJ2-5,TRBV27,.,CASRNPFETQYF,TGTGCCAGCCGGAATCCGTTCGAGACCCAGTACTTC
.,TRBJ1-1,TRBV18,.,CASSPTSRGTEAFF,TGTGCCAGCTCACCTACCTCCAGGGGTACTGAAGCTTTCTTT
.,TRBJ2-3,TRBV3-1,.,CASSQAGAITDTQYF,TGTGCCAGCAGCCAAGCGGGGGCTATCACAGATACGCAGTATTTT
many,TRBJ1-2,TRBV5-1,.,CASSLAPGRDNYGYTF,TGCGCCAGCAGCTTGGCTCCGGGGAGAGATAACTATGGCTACACCTTC
few,TRBJ2-7,TRBV4-2,.,CASSQVRPNRWSEQYF,TGTGCCAGCAGCCAGGTGAGGCCGAACCGATGGAGCGAGCAGTACTTC
.,TRBJ2-3,TRBV12-3/TRBV12-4,TRBD2,CASSLAIAGGPKDTQYF,TGTGCCAGCAGTTTAGCGATAGCGGGAGGGCCGAAAGATACGCAGTATTTT
.,TRBJ1-1,TRBV6-4,.,CASTVDSRNTEAFF,TGTGCCAGCACCGTGGACAGCCGGAACACTGAAGCTTTCTTT
.,TRBJ2-4,TRBV15,TRBD2,CATSRDSGQTGNIQYF,TGTGCCACCAGCAGAGATAGCGGGCAGACCGGGAACATTCAGTACTTC
.,TRBJ2-2,TRBV10-3,.,CAIGTYNTGELFF,TGTGCCATCGGGACCTACAACACCGGGGAGCTGTTTTTT
.,TRBJ1-2,TRBV5-1,TRBD1,CASSDRGGTYGYTF,TGCGCCAGCAGCGACAGGGGGGGCACCTATGGCTACACCTTC
many,TRBJ1-1,TRBV29-1,.,CSVELTRDTEAFF,TGCAGCGTTGAATTAACGCGGGACACTGAAGCTTTCTTT
few,TRBJ2-5,TRBV20-1,.,CSASRVGRETQYF,TGCAGTGCTAGTCGTGTAGGGAGGGAGACCCAGTACTTC
.,TRBJ1-2,TRBV25-1,.,CASSDPGRGYGYTF,TGTGCCAGCAGTGATCCAGGGAGGGGCTATGGCTACACCTTC
few,TRBJ1-2,TRBV10-3,.,CAIRPDGQFYGYTF,TGTGCCATCAGACCGGACGGACAGTTCTATGGCTACACCTTC
few,TRBJ2-3,TRBV4-1,.,CASSHPGDPDTQYF,TGCGCCAGCAGCCACCCGGGGGATCCAGATACGCAGTATTTT
few,TRBJ2-1,TRBV18,TRBD2,CASSPPPSGTYNEQFF,TGTGCCAGCTCACCACCCCCTAGCGGGACCTACAATGAGCAGTTCTTC
few,TRBJ2-3,TRBV7-2,.,CASSQSPGTQYF,TGTGCCAGCTCTCAATCCCCCGGTACGCAGTATTTT
few,TRBJ1-4,TRBV29-1,TRBD1,CSVARDSGEKLFF,TGCAGCGTTGCCCGGGACAGTGGTGAAAAACTGTTTTTT
few,TRBJ1-1,TRBV6-5,.,CASSYSSGFGNTEAFF,TGTGCCAGCAGTTACTCGTCAGGGTTTGGGAACACTGAAGCTTTCTTT
few,TRBJ2-5,TRBV19,TRBD2,CASSGGAGGEETQYF,TGTGCCAGTAGTGGGGGAGCGGGAGGGGAAGAGACCCAGTACTTC
many,TRBJ1-1,TRBV2,TRBD1,CASSLQGENTEAFF,TGTGCCAGCAGTTTACAGGGGGAGAACACTGAAGCTTTCTTT
few,TRBJ2-7,TRBV7-8,.,CASEGGERFYEQYF,TGTGCCAGCGAGGGGGGAGAGAGGTTCTACGAGCAGTACTTC
many,TRBJ1-1,TRBV3-1,.,CASSPPGTANGAFF,TGTGCCAGCAGCCCCCCCGGGACGGCTAACGGAGCTTTCTTT
few,TRBJ2-1,TRBV20-1,TRBD2,CSATTGRENVLGGEQFF,TGCAGTGCTACTACGGGGAGGGAGAATGTTTTGGGGGGTGAGCAGTTCTTC
few,TRBJ2-1,TRBV20-1,TRBD2,CSAILTGGLGYNEQFF,TGCAGTGCAATCCTCACGGGGGGGCTTGGGTACAATGAGCAGTTCTTC
few,TRBJ2-2,TRBV4-1,TRBD1,CASSQQGGPNTGELFF,TGCGCCAGCAGCCAACAAGGGGGCCCGAACACCGGGGAGCTGTTTTTT
once,TRBJ2-3,TRBV3-1,.,CASSQEGFSRGERYF,TGTGCCAGCAGCCAAGAAGGTTTTTCGCGGGGAGAGAGGTATTTT
few,TRBJ1-2,TRBV7-9,.,CASSLETTSYTF,TGTGCCAGCAGCTTAGAAACCACCAGCTACACCTTC
.,TRBJ1-6,TRBV15,.,CATSSVGSPLHF,TGTGCCACCAGCTCGGTCGGTTCACCCCTCCACTTT
many,TRBJ2-7,TRBV20-1,.,CSAERDPGTYEQYF,TGCAGTGCTGAACGGGATCCGGGGACCTACGAGCAGTACTTC
few,TRBJ2-7,TRBV12-3/TRBV12-4,TRBD2,CASRRSGDAYEQYF,TGTGCCAGCAGGCGTAGCGGGGACGCCTACGAGCAGTACTTC
.,TRBJ1-4,TRBV20-1,.,CSARKGGTNEKLFF,TGCAGTGCTAGGAAAGGCGGCACTAATGAAAAACTGTTTTTT
.,TRBJ2-2,TRBV6-1,.,CASSDPRVPNTGELFF,TGTGCCAGCAGTGATCCCAGAGTTCCGAACACCGGGGAGCTGTTTTTT
.,TRBJ2-7,TRBV4-1,TRBD2,CASSQSTSGFTYEQYF,TGCGCCAGCAGCCAATCGACTAGCGGGTTTACCTACGAGCAGTACTTC
.,TRBJ2-5,TRBV10-3,.,CAISERETKYF,TGTGCCATCAGTGAACGGGAGACCAAGTACTTC
few,TRBJ1-2,TRBV10-2,TRBD1,CASSEPGQANYGYTF,TGCGCCAGCAGTGAGCCGGGACAGGCTAACTATGGCTACACCTTC